The 23 T cell receptor beta chains presented below share a single source sample, sequenced in a study of T and B cells in COVID-19 patients (TCRdb year 2020). Sequencing instrument: Illumina MiSeq. TRB rearrangements were amplified by multiplex PCR with BIOMED2 TRB-A/B primer pools. TCRdb itself trimmed the public reads at Q25 with fastp, ran MiXCR and retained productive beta chains. Rows are combined by CDR3 protein, so each entry shows the most common genes and DNA. The table for this sample lists approximately 5,500 distinct CDR3 sequences; less than 25% of them were counted only once. About 3.5% of the sample lies in the top ten. Genomic DNA extracted from blood, in amounts of 250-500 ng, served as the starting material for amplifying TRB repertoires. The sample was blood. The receptors come from a human donor with active COVID-19.

In its sample, this clonotype ranks as medium-sized (0.01 to 0.1%). This rearrangement joins TRBV6-5 to TRBJ1-6; D gene ambiguous. V lost 6 bases and J lost 3, with 12 bases in between. The germline gives CDR1 MNHEY, CDR2 SVGAGI. There are 15 residues in the CDR3. CDR3 nucleotide sequence: TGTGCCAGCAGCCGGATGACGAACTATAATTCACCCCTCCACTTT. Its protein product is CASSRMTNYNSPLHF.

In its sample, this clonotype is medium-sized. The chain combines TRBV6-2 or TRBV6-3 with TRBJ2-7; maybe TRBD2 (5 bases). V lost 6 bases and J lost 0, with 12 bases in between. This CDR3 has 14 residues. The germline gives CDR1 MNHEY, CDR2 SVGEGT. The CDR3 sequence is CASRDSGGSYEQYF. CDR3 sequence (DNA): TGTGCCAGCAGGGACTCTGGTGGCTCCTACGAGCAGTACTTC.

The chain recombines TRBV7-3 with TRBJ2-1, with 12 bases identical to TRBD2. Trimming at V came to 2 bases and at J to 5 bases, leaving 10 bases not matched to a gene. CDR1 and CDR2 from the germline V gene are SGHTA and FQGTGA. CDR3 length: 18 amino acids. The CDR3 DNA is TGTGCCAGCAGCTTAGGATCTAGCGGGAGGGCTTTCGACAATGAGCAGTTCTTC. Amino acid sequence: CASSLGSSGRAFDNEQFF. Based on the CDR3 plus reference TRBV7-3 and TRBJ2-1, the full variable domain is GAGVSQTPSNKVTEKGKYVELRCDPISGHTALYWYRQSLGQGPEFLIYFQGTGAADDSGLPNDRFFAVRPEGSVSTLKIQRTERGDSAVYLCASSLGSSGRAFDNEQFFGPGTRLTVL.

This clonotype has just a few counts. The chain couples TRBV5-1 to TRBJ2-3; D is unresolved. The CDR3 consists of 16 residues. CDR1 is SGHRS, CDR2 YFSETQ, per germline. The V and J ends lost 0 bases and 0 bases respectively, with 11 bases between them. In DNA, the CDR3 is TGCGCCAGCAGCTTGGGGAGACTTCATAGCACAGATACGCAGTATTTT. Translating it yields CASSLGRLHSTDTQYF.

The chain combines TRBV19 with TRBJ2-2, with TRBD2 as a possible D gene (7 bases). CDR1 and CDR2 (germline): LNHDA, SQIVND (reference sequence). V was shortened by 3 bases and J by 5 bases, with 22 bases between the two germline ends. The CDR3 has 18 residues. Here the CDR3 DNA reads TGTGCCAGTAGTATCGGGGGACGCAAGGGGGGGCGGACCGGGGAGCTGTTTTTT. This encodes CASSIGGRKGGRTGELFF.

The table lists this clonotype with a few counts. This chain joins TRBV20-1 and TRBJ2-7; tentative D call: TRBD1 (7 bases). CDR3 length: 17 residues. Germline V gives CDR1 DFQATT, CDR2 SNEGSKA (reference sequence). Trimming cost V 3 bases and J 0 bases, with 21 bases left between them. In DNA form, the CDR3 reads TGCAGTGCTAGGACAGGGCTAGCGATGAGGAGCTCCTACGAGCAGTACTTC. Translation: CSARTGLAMRSSYEQYF.

This clonotype is medium-sized in the sample. This chain joins TRBV27 and TRBJ2-1, with D perhaps matching TRBD2 (7 bases). Trimming stripped 4 bases from V and 0 bases from J, with 13 bases between. The length of the CDR3 is 16 residues. Germline V lookup: CDR1 MNHEY, CDR2 SMNVEV (reference sequence). As DNA, the CDR3 is TGTGCCAGCAGTTCAATCGGGGGGCTCTCCTACAATGAGCAGTTCTTC. It translates to CASSSIGGLSYNEQFF.

This clonotype is labeled medium-sized. The chain employs TRBV11-1 and TRBJ2-1, with 7 bases identical to TRBD1. Germline V gives CDR1 SGHAT, CDR2 FQDESV (reference sequence). The CDR3 covers 14 residues. J gave up 3 bases and V 5 bases, and 4 bases lay outside the gene matches. The CDR3 DNA reads as TGTGCCAGCAGCCACAGGGGTAACTACAATGAGCAGTTCTTC. It codes for CASSHRGNYNEQFF.

This clonotype showed up just a few times. The chain couples TRBV6-2 or TRBV6-3 to TRBJ1-2, with D possibly TRBD1 on 6 matching bases. This CDR3 has 15 amino acids. Deletions cut 5 bases from V and 4 bases from J, with 17 bases between. The germline V gene has CDR1 MNHEY and CDR2 SVGEGT. The CDR3 DNA sequence: TGTGCCAGCAGTGGAGGCGACAGGAGAGGCTATGGCTACACCTTC. Translated: CASSGGDRRGYGYTF.

This clonotype showed up just a few times. This chain connects TRBV5-1 to TRBJ1-1, with D hard to call. V dropped 0 bases and J dropped 0 bases, with 6 bases sitting between them. This CDR3 contains 14 residues. The germline CDR1 and CDR2 sequences are SGHRS and YFSETQ. The CDR3 sequence is CASSLDTLNTEAFF. In DNA, the CDR3 is TGCGCCAGCAGCTTGGACACCTTGAACACTGAAGCTTTCTTT.

The gene calls are TRBV6-2 or TRBV6-3 and TRBJ1-1; 12 bases line up with TRBD1. The V and J ends lost 4 bases and 11 bases, in that order; junction bases with no gene match: 5. Germline CDR1 is MNHEY and CDR2 is SVGEGT. The CDR3 has 13 amino acids. Here the CDR3 DNA reads TGTGCCAGCAGTTCCGGGACAGGGGGCCAGGCTTTCTTT. Amino acid sequence: CASSSGTGGQAFF.

This clonotype is medium-sized (0.01 to 0.1%) within its sample. The chain carries TRBV27 and TRBJ2-7, with D perhaps TRBD2 (8 bases). This CDR3 has 14 residues. Germline assignment: CDR1 MNHEY and CDR2 SMNVEV (reference sequence). Trimming pared 7 bases from V and 7 bases from J, leaving 20 bases between. CDR3 residues: CASTGRGRQGEQYF. Here the CDR3 DNA reads TGTGCCAGCACCGGGAGGGGGCGTCAAGGGGAGCAGTACTTC.

The chain recombines TRBV20-1 with TRBJ2-1; D is possibly TRBD1 or TRBD2 (5 bases each). With 6 bases removed from V and 6 bases from J, the gap between germline ends came to 21 bases. There are 15 residues in the CDR3. Germline assignment: CDR1 DFQATT and CDR2 SNEGSKA (reference sequence). CDR3 bases: TGCAGTGCCAAGATCCCTGGCAGGGAGAGCAATGAGCAGTTCTTC. Its protein product is CSAKIPGRESNEQFF.

A remark on this clonotype: A much more abundant neighbour one base away suggests this may be a read error. The rearrangement uses TRBV7-2 and TRBJ2-5; D is possibly TRBD1 (7 bases). Germline CDR1 is SGHTA and CDR2 is FQGNSA. CDR3 length: 14 amino acids. The CDR3 sequence is CASSDTQGGETQHF. For the CDR3, the DNA is TGTGCCAGCAGCGATACGCAGGGGGGAGAGACCCAGCACTTC.

By sample share, this clonotype is large. This chain uses TRBV29-1 with TRBJ2-3; 10 bases are a match to TRBD2. V shed 5 bases and J 0 bases; nucleotides not matched to a gene: 5. In germline, CDR1 is SQVTM, CDR2 ANQGSEA. This CDR3 is built from 15 residues. In DNA form, the CDR3 reads TGCAGCGTTCCACTAGCGGGATCTAGCACAGATACGCAGTATTTT. Translating it yields CSVPLAGSSTDTQYF.

This clonotype was detected ten times or more. The chain employs TRBV18 and TRBJ1-1, with 9 positions matching TRBD1. Germline CDR1 KGHSH, CDR2 LQKENI. J lost 4 bases, V lost 3 bases, and 6 bases had no gene match. CDR3 size: 15 residues. CDR3 DNA sequence: TGTGCCAGCTCACCCGGGACAGGGTTAAGCACTGAAGCTTTCTTT. Translation gives CASSPGTGLSTEAFF.

This clonotype was detected ten times or more. The rearrangement uses TRBV6-2 or TRBV6-3 and TRBJ2-7; 8 nucleotides align to TRBD2. Looked up from germline, CDR1 is MNHEY and CDR2 is SVGEGT. CDR3 length: 16 residues. Trimming at V came to 4 bases and at J to 2 bases, leaving 10 bases not matched to a gene. The CDR3 protein is CASSSNSGTPTYEQYF. CDR3 nucleotide sequence: TGTGCCAGCAGTTCGAATAGCGGGACTCCTACCTACGAGCAGTACTTC.

The chain employs TRBV4-3 and TRBJ1-1, with a tentative D call TRBD1 (5 bases). The CDR3 has 15 amino acids. Trimming removed 2 bases from V and 3 bases from J, with 13 bases in between. Looked up from germline, CDR1 is LGHNA and CDR2 is YSLEER. The CDR3 DNA reads as TGCGCCAGCAGCCAACTACATACAGGTGACACTGAAGCTTTCTTT. Translating gives CASSQLHTGDTEAFF.

This clonotype occurred a few times. The chain uses TRBV5-4 and TRBJ1-4; 7 bases are shared with TRBD1. Unmatched junction bases numbered 3, after V lost 2 bases and J lost 2 bases. CDR1 SGHNT and CDR2 YYREEE come from the germline V gene (reference sequence). The CDR3 is 15 amino acids. This CDR3 reads CASSFTGATNEKLFF. For the CDR3, the DNA is TGTGCCAGCAGCTTTACAGGGGCTACTAATGAAAAACTGTTTTTT.

By share, this clonotype counts as medium-sized. The chain recombines TRBV10-3 with TRBJ2-1; 9 nucleotides match TRBD2. Trimming cost V 7 bases and J 7 bases; bases outside gene matches: 8. Germline V gene lookup returns CDR1 ENHRY and CDR2 SYGVKD. The CDR3 extends over 14 amino acids. The CDR3 here is CAIMTAGGRNEQFF. CDR3 DNA: TGTGCCATCATGACAGCGGGAGGCCGGAATGAGCAGTTCTTC.

The sample holds a few counts of this clonotype. The gene calls are TRBV6-2 or TRBV6-3 and TRBJ1-4; tentative D call: TRBD1 (5 bases). V lost 6 bases and J 3 bases, leaving 17 bases between the germline ends. The CDR3 extends over 16 amino acids. Germline CDR1 is MNHEY and CDR2 is SVGEGT. CDR3 amino acids: CASRDPFGDANEKLFF. The DNA of the CDR3 is TGTGCCAGCAGGGATCCGTTTGGGGACGCTAATGAAAAACTGTTTTTT.

Comments on this clonotype: A much larger clone differs from this one at a single base, so this may be a read error. The chain uses TRBV7-9 and TRBJ1-4, with TRBD1 matching over 9 bases. Germline-derived CDR1 and CDR2 are SEHNR and FQNEAQ (reference sequence). The CDR3 is 16 amino acids. The CDR3 region is CASSSLPGQGAEILFF. DNA of the CDR3: TGTGCCAGCAGCTCCCTCCCGGGACAGGGAGCTGAAATACTGTTTTTT.

The chain couples TRBV7-9 to TRBJ1-4, with 7 bases fitting TRBD1. Germline V gene data show CDR1 as SEHNR and CDR2 as FQNEAQ (reference sequence). The CDR3 covers 16 residues. V was pared by 0 bases and J by 3 bases, with 4 bases of the junction left unmatched. The CDR3 nucleotides read TGTGCCAGCAGCTTAGCGCAGACAGGGTCTAATGAAAAACTGTTTTTT. Protein sequence: CASSLAQTGSNEKLFF.